One T cell receptor beta chain is described in this entry. The antigen remains unidentified. A read error may produce the germline difference seen at one junction end. The data are from a study of T cell responses to AZD1222 COVID-19 vaccine. Study-wide results and caveats: Spike-specific TCR breadth rose after two AZD1222 doses, and depth rose as well. Regions 160-218 and 743-854 dominated among vaccine-associated CD4 TCRs spanning spike. White British ancestry dominated among donors, who included more females, and clonal diversity was possibly underestimated.

Germline assignment: CDR1 LGHDT and CDR2 YNNKEL (reference sequence). This CDR3 has 15 residues. TCRdb keeps only in-frame clones here, not all; method: immunoSEQ multiplex PCR. Found here are around 99,000 clones, approximately 92% of them singletons; the top ten hold 12%. This sample comprised peripheral blood, obtained on day 0 of AZD1222 vaccination. The TCR sequence derives from an adult in good health. The chain joins TRBV3-1 (or the pseudogene TRBV3-2) to TRBJ1-6; D ambiguous. The CDR3 sequence: CASSQNPSSNSPLHF. DNA of the CDR3: TGTGCCAGCAGCCAAAACCCCTCCTCTAATTCACCCCTCCACTTT.